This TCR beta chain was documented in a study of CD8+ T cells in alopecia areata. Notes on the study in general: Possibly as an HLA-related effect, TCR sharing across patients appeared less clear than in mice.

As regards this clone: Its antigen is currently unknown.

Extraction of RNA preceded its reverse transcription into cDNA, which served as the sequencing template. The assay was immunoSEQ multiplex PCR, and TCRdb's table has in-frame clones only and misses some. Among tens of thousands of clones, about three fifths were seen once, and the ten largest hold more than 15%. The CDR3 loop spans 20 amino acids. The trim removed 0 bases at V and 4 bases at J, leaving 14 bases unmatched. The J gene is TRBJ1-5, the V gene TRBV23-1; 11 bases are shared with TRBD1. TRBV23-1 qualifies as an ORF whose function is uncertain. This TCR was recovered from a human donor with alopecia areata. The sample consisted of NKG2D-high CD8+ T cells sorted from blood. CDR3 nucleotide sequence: TGCGCCAGCAGTCAATCGGAAGGCTCGGGACAGGGGGATTGGAATCAGCCCCAGCATTTT. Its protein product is CASSQSEGSGQGDWNQPQHF.